The TCR beta chain under discussion was sequenced for a study of cytomegalovirus exposure and HLA in healthy donors. V was pared by 4 bases and J by 2 bases, with 12 bases between. Germline V gene sequence: CDR1 MNHEY, CDR2 SVGAGI. This CDR3 region has 14 residues. A multiplex PCR was run with 60 Vbeta primers and 13 Jbeta primers. Clones were sequenced by immunoSEQ multiplex PCR, and TCRdb holds only the in-frame ones, with some missing. The sample carries approximately 140,000 clones, roughly 77% recorded once. The V call is TRBV6-5, the J call TRBJ2-7; D perhaps matches TRBD1 (6 bases). The TCR was taken from a female donor in good health and CMV-seronegative. Sequenced input: PBMCs. As DNA, the CDR3 is TGTGCCAGCAGTTGGAATGGACAGACCTACGAGCAGTACTTC. Protein product: CASSWNGQTYEQYF.